This T cell receptor (beta chain) was captured in a study of blood T cell repertoires in COVID-19. Overall study context: Sources were T cells, B-cell-depleted T cells, or PBMCs; the material itself was cDNA or gDNA.

This clone is a singleton in its sample. Participant-reported clinical history was the basis for cohort assignment. Per the authors' pipeline: Amplified reference gene primers provided the basis for estimating nucleated cell counts. TCRdb's copy holds only in-frame clones and misses some; the assay was immunoSEQ multiplex PCR. V, J and clone size were drawn from that table, and D and trimming were deduced from the DNA. The table shows 200,000 or so clones, with around 80% occurring only once. V lost 3 bases, J lost 3 bases, and 3 bases stayed unmatched. Germline V gene data show CDR1 as SGHTA and CDR2 as FQGNSA. The CDR3 is 14 residues long.

V usage is TRBV7-2 and J usage is TRBJ2-7; 9 positions agree with TRBD1. The sample comprised PBMCs or T cells enriched from blood (not recorded which). The receptor was isolated from a man in his sixties who had recovered from COVID-19. The CDR3 nucleotides are TGTGCCAGCAGCTTGGACAGGGGAAGCTACGAGCAGTACTTC. Its protein is CASSLDRGSYEQYF.